This TCR beta chain was retrieved from a study of CD8+ T cells in alopecia areata. Study details: Each of the treated patients was given oral tofacitinib, 5 to 10 mg twice daily, for moderate-to-severe alopecia areata.

The treatment here: oral pan-JAK inhibitor, 5-10 mg twice daily. Both peripheral blood and punch biopsies of lesional scalp skin were obtained from patients who had alopecia areata. Following RNA extraction, reverse transcription yielded cDNA that acted as the sequencing template. Profiled with immunoSEQ multiplex PCR; TCRdb holds only in-frame clones, not every one. The sample includes 180,000 or so clones, about half of them seen just once. Whole-study results and caveats: Scalp clonality and expanded CD8+ clones among the top 100 showed significant decreases with tofacitinib.

Germline V gene sequence: CDR1 SQVTM, CDR2 ANQGSEA. This CDR3 is built from 10 residues. Trimming took off 4 bases at V and 3 bases at J, with 3 bases between the two ends. In this sample, this clone turned up a few times. Its cognate antigen is unknown. The same CDR3 is also encoded by other DNA sequences in this sample. This sample comprised CD8+ T cells sorted from blood, obtained around week 54, from a patient treated with tofacitinib. The clonotype was recovered from a human donor with alopecia areata. J is TRBJ2-5 and V is TRBV29-1; D gene ambiguous. The CDR3 DNA reads as TGCAGCGTTGCGGAAGAGACCCAGTACTTC. Amino acids: CSVAEETQYF.